A selection of T cell receptor beta chains follows, all from one sample in a study of blood T cell repertoires in COVID-19. Measured with immunoSEQ multiplex PCR; TCRdb has only the in-frame clones, and not every one. The table records about 220,000 clones, 80% to 85% of them present only once. Sequencing was performed on peripheral blood. All receptors come from a woman aged 55-75 years who had recovered from COVID-19. CDR3s include the opening cysteine and the closing phenylalanine or tryptophan. D genes are given only for firm matches. The size entry is marked missing in some rows and otherwise reads once, few, many or a size class.

>TRBD2|NA|TRBJ2-7|TRBV27
CASSLGRAYEQYF
TGTGCCAGCAGTTTGGGGAGGGCTTACGAGCAGTACTTC
>NA|NA|TRBJ1-1|TRBV7-2
CASSSRQTFEAFF
TGTGCCAGCAGCTCCCGACAGACCTTTGAAGCTTTCTTT
>NA|NA|TRBJ1-1|TRBV6-2/TRBV6-3
CASSGGEAFF
TGTGCCAGCAGTGGGGGGGAAGCTTTCTTT
>TRBD1|NA|TRBJ1-1|TRBV6-5
CASSHRGNTEAFF
TGTGCCAGCAGTCACAGGGGTAACACTGAAGCTTTCTTT
>NA|NA|TRBJ1-2|TRBV7-2
CASPGRGSMNGYTF
TGTGCCAGCCCGGGGCGGGGGTCTATGAATGGCTACACCTTC
>NA|NA|TRBJ2-3|TRBV9
CASSVLSRGTDTQYF
TGTGCCAGCAGCGTTCTTTCGCGGGGCACAGATACGCAGTATTTT
>NA|once|TRBJ1-1|TRBV12-3/TRBV12-4
CASSGGPEAFF
TGTGCCAGTTCGGGGGGTCCTGAAGCTTTCTTT
>NA|once|TRBJ1-4|TRBV5-4
CASSLGGRRNEKLFF
TGTGCCAGCAGCTTGGGCGGCAGACGTAATGAAAAACTGTTTTTT
>TRBD2|NA|TRBJ2-3|TRBV9
CASSVAGGLGTDTQYF
TGTGCCAGCAGCGTAGCGGGGGGGCTCGGCACAGATACGCAGTATTTT
>TRBD1|NA|TRBJ2-1|TRBV5-6
CASSSPGQYNEQFF
TGTGCCAGCAGCTCCCCGGGACAGTACAATGAGCAGTTCTTC
>TRBD1|NA|TRBJ2-7|TRBV5-4
CASSRTGDDEQYF
TGTGCCAGCAGTAGGACAGGGGACGACGAGCAGTACTTC
>NA|NA|TRBJ1-6|TRBV10-1
CASFFPKWSPLHF
TGCGCCAGCTTTTTTCCTAAATGGTCACCCCTCCACTTT
>NA|NA|TRBJ1-2|TRBV2
CASRDSRPGYTF
TGTGCCAGCAGGGACAGCCGTCCGGGCTACACCTTC
>TRBD2|NA|TRBJ2-7|TRBV15
CATSTKNGAGGPLYEQYF
TGTGCCACCAGCACAAAAAACGGGGCGGGGGGCCCCCTCTACGAGCAGTACTTC
>NA|NA|TRBJ1-5|TRBV19
CASSPGGDQPQHF
TGTGCCAGTAGTCCGGGGGGGGATCAGCCCCAGCATTTT
>NA|NA|TRBJ1-2|TRBV11-2
CASSSGLSNYGYTF
TGTGCCAGCAGCTCGGGACTTTCTAACTATGGCTACACCTTC
>NA|NA|TRBJ1-5|TRBV18
CASSPFQGRGQPQHF
TGTGCCAGCTCACCCTTTCAGGGGAGAGGTCAGCCCCAGCATTTT
>TRBD1|NA|TRBJ1-1|TRBV5-1
CASSHLQGDEAFF
TGCGCCAGCAGCCACCTACAGGGGGATGAAGCTTTCTTT
>NA|few|TRBJ2-1|TRBV9
CASSVAGTEQFF
TGTGCCAGCAGCGTAGCTGGCACTGAGCAGTTCTTC
>NA|NA|TRBJ2-5|TRBV1
CTSSPKMGQRQGGETQYF
TGCACCAGCAGCCCCAAGATGGGCCAACGACAGGGTGGAGAGACCCAGTACTTC
>NA|NA|TRBJ1-3|TRBV10-3
CAISEFTGFLEASGNTIYF
TGTGCCATCAGTGAGTTTACCGGGTTTTTGGAAGCCTCTGGAAACACCATATATTTT
>NA|NA|TRBJ1-5|TRBV18
CASALQDNQPQHF
TGTGCCAGCGCACTCCAGGACAATCAGCCCCAGCATTTT
>TRBD2|NA|TRBJ2-2|TRBV6-2/TRBV6-3
CASSYRGGRNGELFF
TGTGCCAGCAGTTATCGGGGGGGCCGAAACGGGGAGCTGTTTTTT
>NA|NA|TRBJ2-5|TRBV7-2
CASGGYQETQYF
TGTGCCAGCGGGGGGTACCAAGAGACCCAGTACTTC
>NA|NA|TRBJ2-7|TRBV14
CASSQGLTAYEQYF
TGTGCCAGCAGCCAAGGGCTGACAGCTTACGAGCAGTACTTC
>TRBD2|NA|TRBJ2-3|TRBV6-6
CASSTAGGLTDTQYF
TGTGCCAGCAGTACCGCGGGGGGTCTCACAGATACGCAGTATTTT
>TRBD2|NA|TRBJ2-7|TRBV10-1
CARRTSGGYEQYF
TGCGCCCGCCGGACTAGCGGGGGCTACGAGCAGTACTTC
>NA|few|TRBJ1-2|TRBV3-1/TRBV3-2
CASSQQTGIGGYTF
TGTGCCAGCAGCCAACAAACAGGGATCGGAGGCTACACCTTC
>NA|NA|TRBJ1-1|TRBV7-9
CASSLLGPEAFF
TGTGCCAGCAGCTTATTGGGCCCTGAAGCTTTCTTT
>NA|once|TRBJ2-1|TRBV5-1
CASSFLLTGTAAEEQFF
TGCGCCAGCAGCTTCCTACTAACAGGAACAGCTGCAGAGGAGCAGTTCTTC
>NA|NA|TRBJ1-4|TRBV21-1
CASSKAPRQISTNEKLFF
TGTGCCAGCAGCAAAGCGCCCAGACAGATATCAACTAATGAAAAACTGTTTTTT
>TRBD1|few|TRBJ2-2|TRBV7-3
CASSSTGVDGELFF
TGTGCCAGCAGCAGCACAGGGGTGGACGGGGAGCTGTTTTTT
>NA|NA|TRBJ2-3|TRBV4-1
CASSVQFGGTDTQYF
TGCGCCAGCAGCGTACAATTCGGGGGCACAGATACGCAGTATTTT
>NA|NA|TRBJ2-7|TRBV19
CASSATRGHDEQYF
TGTGCCAGTAGTGCGACAAGGGGCCACGACGAGCAGTACTTC
>NA|NA|TRBJ1-1|TRBV12-5
CASGLVRSIQGAFF
TGTGCTAGTGGTTTGGTAAGGTCCATTCAGGGGGCTTTCTTT
>TRBD1|once|TRBJ2-7|TRBV6-5
CASRTPGTGGYEQYF
TGTGCCAGCAGGACACCCGGGACAGGGGGGTACGAGCAGTACTTC
>NA|few|TRBJ1-1|TRBV7-8
CASSLLHSEAFF
TGTGCCAGCAGCTTATTGCACTCTGAAGCTTTCTTT
>NA|NA|TRBJ1-1|TRBV5-1
CASSLRVDSWDTEAFF
TGCGCCAGCAGCTTGAGGGTGGACAGTTGGGACACTGAAGCTTTCTTT
>TRBD1|NA|TRBJ1-2|TRBV18
CASSPSRDRVWGYTF
TGTGCCAGCTCACCAAGCAGGGACAGGGTGTGGGGCTACACCTTC
>TRBD1|NA|TRBJ1-3|TRBV5-1
CASSLGGQNSGNTIYF
TGCGCCAGCAGCTTGGGGGGACAGAACTCTGGAAACACCATATATTTT